Following are 24 T cell receptor beta chains from one sample sequenced in a study of blood T cell repertoires in COVID-19. Sequencing used immunoSEQ multiplex PCR; TCRdb keeps in-frame clones, though not all of them. The profile shows approximately 190,000 clones, about 80% of them singletons. What was sequenced was PBMCs or T cells enriched from blood (not recorded which). The origin of the receptors is an older woman with acute COVID-19.

This chain links TRBV5-3 with TRBJ2-7; 8 bases are shared with TRBD1. TRBV5-3 is given ORF status, its function remaining uncertain. Trimming at V came to 4 bases and at J to 0 bases, leaving 12 bases not matched to a gene. This CDR3 has 17 amino acids. In DNA form, the CDR3 reads TGTGCCAGAAGCCCCTACGAGACAGGGGCGATCTCCTACGAGCAGTACGTC. Amino acid sequence: CARSPYETGAISYEQYV.

The chain combines TRBV7-9 with TRBJ1-2; 9 bases are shared with TRBD1. CDR3 length: 15 residues. Trimming at V came to 5 bases and at J to 4 bases, leaving 8 bases not matched to a gene. Looked up from germline, CDR1 is SEHNR and CDR2 is FQNEAQ (reference sequence). As DNA, the CDR3 is TGTGCCAGCAGCACCCGGGACAGGGAACCCTATGGCTACACCTTC. Encoded protein: CASSTRDREPYGYTF. Complete variable domain (other parts from reference TRBV7-9 and TRBJ1-2): DTGVSQNPRHKITKRGQNVTFRCDPISEHNRLYWYRQTLGQGPEFLTYFQNEAQLEKSRLLSDRFSAERPKGSFSTLEIQRTEQGDSAMYLCASSTRDREPYGYTFGSGTRLTVV.

The V gene is TRBV4-2, the J gene TRBJ2-1; D perhaps matches TRBD2 (7 bases). The CDR3 is 17 amino acids. CDR1 and CDR2 (germline): LGHNA, YNFKEQ. V was pared by 5 bases and J by 6 bases, with 23 bases between. The CDR3 spells CASSNRGGAGALNEQFF. DNA of the CDR3: TGTGCCAGCAGCAACCGAGGGGGGGCGGGGGCCCTCAATGAGCAGTTCTTC.

This chain uses TRBV7-6 with TRBJ1-2, with 8 bases identical to TRBD1. The ends lost 2 bases at V and 8 bases at J; junction bases unmatched: 19. Germline CDR1 is SGHVS and CDR2 is FNYEAQ. This CDR3 region has 18 residues. CDR3 in DNA: TGTGCCAGCAGCTTACGCCGGACAGGGAACCTCGGGCAGGGGGGCTACACCTTC. Translation: CASSLRRTGNLGQGGYTF.

The rearrangement uses TRBV6-5 and TRBJ1-1; tentatively, D is TRBD1 (5 bases). This CDR3 spans 13 amino acids. V dropped 6 bases and J dropped 6 bases, with 14 bases sitting between them. CDR1 MNHEY and CDR2 SVGAGI come from the germline V gene. This chain's CDR3 is CASRTQGRSEAFF. CDR3 nucleotide sequence: TGTGCCAGCAGAACTCAGGGTCGTTCTGAAGCTTTCTTT.

This clone was observed a handful of times. The chain carries TRBV5-4 and TRBJ2-3; weak D call: TRBD1 (7 bases). Germline loops: CDR1 SGHNT, CDR2 YYREEE (reference sequence). The CDR3 is made up of 15 amino acids. V was shortened by 2 bases and J by 1 base, with 11 bases between the two germline ends. The chain's CDR3 is CASSFSRGGTDTQYF. Written as DNA, the CDR3 is TGTGCCAGCAGCTTTTCCAGGGGGGGCACAGATACGCAGTATTTT.

The V gene is TRBV6-6, the J gene TRBJ2-7; 8 bases agree with TRBD2. CDR3 length: 15 residues. Germline V CDR1 and CDR2: MNHNY, SVGAGI (reference sequence). The J segment lost 4 bases and the V segment lost 0 bases, leaving 5 bases of the junction unmatched. The CDR3 DNA reads TGTGCCAGCAGTTACTCGGTAGCGGGGTCGTACGAGCAGTACGTC. Its translation is CASSYSVAGSYEQYV.

This rearrangement joins TRBV7-8 to TRBJ2-3, with 8 positions matching TRBD1. There are 15 residues in the CDR3. The trim removed 3 bases at V and 4 bases at J, leaving 6 bases unmatched. Germline-derived CDR1 and CDR2 are SGHVS and FQNEAQ. CDR3 sequence reads: CASSFSGQGADTQYF. CDR3 nucleotide sequence: TGTGCCAGCAGCTTTTCCGGACAGGGCGCAGATACGCAGTATTTT.

V and J are TRBV12-3 or TRBV12-4 and TRBJ1-1, with a tentative D call TRBD1 (5 bases). The CDR3 length is 13 residues. The V gene lost 6 bases and the J gene lost 10 bases, with 18 bases spanning the gap. The chain's CDR3 is CASSPRGAGLAFF. The CDR3 DNA reads TGTGCCAGCAGCCCTCGCGGGGCAGGTCTAGCTTTCTTT.

The J gene is TRBJ1-3, the V gene TRBV4-2; weak D call: TRBD1 (6 bases). In germline, CDR1 is LGHNA, CDR2 YNFKEQ. V shed 0 bases and J shed 4 bases, with 10 bases lying between them. This CDR3 region has 15 residues. The CDR3 loop is CASSQDGTLGNTIYF. The CDR3 DNA sequence: TGTGCCAGCAGCCAAGATGGGACACTCGGAAACACCATATATTTT.

In its sample, this clone was seen a few times. The chain couples TRBV6-2 or TRBV6-3 to TRBJ1-2; D is perhaps TRBD1 (5 bases). The CDR3 runs 13 residues. Germline CDR1 MNHEY, CDR2 SVGEGT. Trimming shortened V by 4 bases and J by 4 bases, and 10 bases separated the two germline ends. The CDR3 loop reads CASSSRRGYGYTF. The DNA for the CDR3 is TGTGCCAGCAGTTCCCGTAGGGGCTATGGCTACACCTTC.

This chain links TRBV4-3 with TRBJ2-1; D may be TRBD1 (5 bases). The germline gives CDR1 LGHNA, CDR2 YSLEER. This CDR3 has 16 amino acids. V lost 0 bases and J lost 1, with 10 bases in between. The CDR3 DNA reads TGCGCCAGCAGCCAAGATAATGCAGGGTCCTACAATGAGCAGTTCTTC. This sequence encodes CASSQDNAGSYNEQFF.

This chain connects TRBV7-6 to TRBJ1-4; 8 bases line up with TRBD1. Germline V lookup: CDR1 SGHVS, CDR2 FNYEAQ. V shed 4 bases, J shed 5 bases, and the junction held 3 bases outside the gene matches. The length of the CDR3 is 14 residues. Here the CDR3 reads CASSSGTGNEKLFF. The CDR3 nucleotides are TGTGCCAGCAGCTCCGGGACAGGAAATGAAAAACTGTTTTTT. The complete variable domain, with remaining parts taken from reference TRBV7-6 and TRBJ1-4, reads GAGVSQSPRYKVTKRGQDVALRCDPISGHVSLYWYRQALGQGPEFLTYFNYEAQQDKSGLPNDRFSAERPEGSISTLTIQRTEQRDSAMYRCASSSGTGNEKLFFGSGTQLSVL.

This rearrangement joins TRBV3-1 (or the pseudogene TRBV3-2) to TRBJ2-7, with a tentative D call TRBD2 (6 bases). CDR3 length: 14 amino acids. The germline V and J ends were trimmed by 6 bases and 1 base, with 13 bases remaining between them. Germline assignment: CDR1 LGHDT and CDR2 YNNKEL (reference sequence). In DNA form, the CDR3 reads TGTGCCAGCAGAAATTCCGGGACTTCCTACGAGCAGTACTTC. The encoded protein is CASRNSGTSYEQYF.

V usage is TRBV29-1 and J usage is TRBJ2-3, with 10 bases lining up with TRBD2. Trimming cost V 3 bases and J 3 bases; bases outside gene matches: 9. This CDR3 has 16 amino acids. The germline gives CDR1 SQVTM, CDR2 ANQGSEA. The CDR3, as DNA: TGCAGCGTTGACGGACGGCTAGCGGGAGTGACAGATACGCAGTATTTT. Its translation is CSVDGRLAGVTDTQYF.

The chain joins TRBV10-3 to TRBJ1-4; D gene ambiguous. V lost 3 bases and J lost 4, with 9 bases in between. The CDR3 spans 14 residues. Germline V gene data show CDR1 as ENHRY and CDR2 as SYGVKD. DNA of the CDR3: TGTGCCATCAGTGAACCAGGTTTTAATGAAAAACTGTTTTTT. Translated: CAISEPGFNEKLFF.

V and J are TRBV30 and TRBJ2-7, with 10 nucleotides matching TRBD1. The CDR3 is 14 residues long. In germline, CDR1 is GTSNPN, CDR2 SVGIG (reference sequence). V gave up 5 bases and J gave up 6 bases; unmatched junction bases: 10. CDR3 region: CAWGQTGGAVEQYF. Written as DNA, the CDR3 is TGTGCCTGGGGCCAGACAGGGGGCGCGGTCGAGCAGTACTTC.

The count of this clone is one. The rearrangement links TRBV7-6 to TRBJ1-5; 10 nucleotides line up with TRBD1. The CDR3 runs to 15 residues. The ends lost 5 bases at V and 7 bases at J; junction bases unmatched: 8. CDR1 and CDR2 (germline): SGHVS, FNYEAQ. CDR3 in DNA: TGTGCCAGCAGCCCCGGGACAGGGGAATCCCAGCCCCAGCATTTT. Its protein is CASSPGTGESQPQHF.

The CDR3: CASSIDAGAGGNTIYF. DNA of the CDR3: TGTGCCAGTAGTATAGACGCAGGGGCTGGAGGAAACACCATATATTTT. The rearrangement joins TRBV19 to TRBJ1-3; D is possibly TRBD1 (6 bases). V dropped 0 bases and J dropped 4 bases, with 13 bases sitting between them. Germline CDR1 and CDR2: LNHDA and SQIVND (reference sequence). The CDR3 spans 16 residues.

The J gene is TRBJ1-2, the V gene TRBV30; D not resolved. Germline-derived CDR1 and CDR2 are GTSNPN and SVGIG (reference sequence). V lost 0 bases, J lost 4 bases, and 6 bases lay in between. CDR3 length: 12 amino acids. CDR3 protein: CAWSVGRYGYTF. Written as DNA, the CDR3 is TGTGCCTGGAGTGTTGGGCGCTATGGCTACACCTTC.

The chain recombines TRBV10-3 with TRBJ2-1; 8 nucleotides agree with TRBD1. CDR3 size: 16 residues. V trimming: 2 bases; J trimming: 6 bases; junction bases outside the gene matches: 9. Germline values: CDR1 ENHRY, CDR2 SYGVKD. The CDR3 nucleotides are TGTGCCATCAGTGAGCCTTCCGGGACAGGTTCCAATGAGCAGTTCTTC. Protein sequence: CAISEPSGTGSNEQFF.

The chain has TRBV7-2 and TRBJ1-4, with 9 bases fitting TRBD1. The CDR3 loop spans 15 amino acids. Looked up from germline, CDR1 is SGHTA and CDR2 is FQGNSA. The V and J ends lost 6 bases and 5 bases, in that order; junction bases with no gene match: 7. The CDR3 DNA is TGTGCCAGCAGGCGAAATGACAGGGGGAATGAAAAACTGTTTTTT. It is translated as CASRRNDRGNEKLFF.

This clone was observed a single time. The rearrangement links TRBV7-2 to TRBJ2-3, with 8 nucleotides matching TRBD1. The CDR3 totals 13 residues. Per germline, CDR1 SGHTA and CDR2 FQGNSA. Trimming at V came to 5 bases and at J to 5 bases, leaving 3 bases not matched to a gene. CDR3 in amino acids: CASSNDRGDTQYF. The CDR3 nucleotides read TGTGCCAGCAGCAACGACAGGGGAGATACGCAGTATTTT.

V and J are TRBV11-2 and TRBJ1-5; D not resolved. Trimming removed 0 bases at V and 6 bases at J, with 9 bases between. CDR1 SGHAT and CDR2 FQNNGV come from the germline V gene. The CDR3 totals 14 residues. In nucleotides, the CDR3 is TGTGCCAGCAGCTTAGAGGAGATAGGTCAGCCCCAGCATTTT. Amino acid sequence: CASSLEEIGQPQHF.